A selection of T cell receptor beta chains follows, all from one sample in a study of chemoradiotherapy in HPV16-positive cancers. Repertoires were generated with immunoSEQ multiplex PCR, while TCRdb's copy carries only in-frame clones and drops some. The sample holds about 14,000 clones; 65% to 75% are singletons and the top ten take roughly a tenth. The sample here was taken from a patient who underwent chemoradiotherapy. Every receptor here comes from a human donor with HPV-associated anogenital cancer. CDR3s include the opening cysteine and the closing phenylalanine or tryptophan. Fields, in order: D gene, clone size, V gene, J gene, CDR3 protein, CDR3 DNA. The D gene is left open where the match is weak. Clone size, where shown, is once, few, many, or a class for clones that have expanded.

>-|-|TRBV18|TRBJ2-3
CASSPPRGTVGDTQYF
TGTGCCAGCTCGCCCCCCCGGGGCACCGTTGGGGATACGCAGTATTTT
>TRBD1|-|TRBV14|TRBJ1-2
CASSQGQGARGYTF
TGTGCCAGCAGCCAAGGACAGGGGGCGCGCGGCTACACCTTC
>TRBD2|-|TRBV5-4|TRBJ2-3
CASSLGLAVTDTQYF
TGTGCCAGCAGCCTGGGACTAGCGGTCACAGATACGCAGTATTTT
>-|few|TRBV28|TRBJ2-7
CASSSDIYEQYF
TGTGCCAGCAGTTCGGACATTTACGAGCAGTACTTC
>TRBD2|-|TRBV7-3|TRBJ2-1
CASSPGLADMRTHSYNEQFF
TGTGCCAGCAGCCCAGGACTAGCGGACATGAGGACACACTCCTACAATGAGCAGTTCTTC
>TRBD1|-|TRBV5-6|TRBJ2-7
CASTTGGSYEQYF
TGTGCCAGCACCACAGGGGGCTCCTACGAGCAGTACTTC
>TRBD1|-|TRBV29-1|TRBJ2-7
CSVHLGDSTYEQYF
TGCAGCGTTCACTTAGGGGACAGTACCTACGAGCAGTACTTC
>-|once|TRBV7-3|TRBJ2-3
CASSLQGKTQYF
TGTGCCAGCAGCTTGCAGGGGAAGACGCAGTATTTT
>-|-|TRBV28|TRBJ1-5
CASQKAGQPQHF
TGTGCCAGTCAAAAGGCAGGTCAGCCCCAGCATTTT
>-|-|TRBV7-6|TRBJ2-1
CASSRLVNEQFF
TGTGCCAGCAGCCGTCTAGTCAACGAGCAGTTCTTC
>TRBD1|few|TRBV5-8|TRBJ1-4
CASSPKLPRDRGREEKLFF
TGTGCCAGCAGCCCGAAACTCCCCCGGGACAGGGGGCGAGAAGAAAAACTGTTTTTT
>TRBD1|-|TRBV9|TRBJ2-5
CASSEPGQGERETQYF
TGTGCCAGCAGCGAGCCGGGACAGGGTGAAAGGGAGACCCAGTACTTC
>-|once|TRBV5-5|TRBJ2-3
CASSDRGSTDTQYF
TGTGCCAGCAGCGACCGGGGTAGCACAGATACGCAGTATTTT
>-|-|TRBV29-1|TRBJ1-5
CSVGLMNQPQHF
TGCAGCGTGGGGTTAATGAATCAGCCCCAGCATTTT
>-|-|TRBV27|TRBJ2-3
CASRPGFASTDTQYF
TGTGCCAGCAGACCCGGCTTTGCTAGCACAGATACGCAGTATTTT
>TRBD1|-|TRBV13|TRBJ2-7
CASSLGAGGDTKYEQYF
TGTGCCAGCAGCTTAGGGGCAGGGGGCGATACAAAGTACGAGCAGTACTTC
>-|-|TRBV6-1|TRBJ1-1
CASSGGYHEAFF
TGTGCCAGCAGTGGAGGATACCATGAAGCTTTCTTT
>TRBD1|-|TRBV6-1|TRBJ2-5
CASKGYRGKETQYF
TGTGCCAGCAAGGGGTACAGGGGTAAAGAGACCCAGTACTTC